The 29 T cell receptor beta chains in this list originate from one sample, sequenced in a study of metastatic and nonmetastatic thyroid tumors. TCRdb re-called clones from the PCR reads using MiXCR. The sample shows 55,000 to 75,000 clones, roughly 18% of them seen only once. Prior to thyroid surgery, none of the patients had received any treatment. Sequenced: blood. All receptors derive from a female donor with papillary thyroid cancer or a benign thyroid nodule (not recorded which). Some clones in this sample may be carry-over from other donors' samples.

The chain recombines TRBV12-3 or TRBV12-4 with TRBJ1-1; D call uncertain. Trimming removed 3 bases at V and 0 bases at J, with 8 bases between. The CDR3 consists of 14 residues. In nucleotides, the CDR3 is TGTGCCAGCAGTTTTAACATGGTGAACACTGAAGCTTTCTTT. This sequence encodes CASSFNMVNTEAFF.

This clone was seen at least ten times. The rearrangement uses TRBV15 and TRBJ2-7; D is uncertain. V gave up 3 bases and J gave up 4 bases, with 4 bases separating them. This CDR3 has 11 amino acids. Germline CDR1 LNHNV, CDR2 YYDKDF (reference sequence). The CDR3 spells CATSSKYEQYF. CDR3 DNA: TGTGCCACCAGCAGCAAGTACGAGCAGTACTTC.

This clone came up many times. The V and J genes are TRBV4-2 and TRBJ2-3; D is perhaps TRBD1 (6 bases). V was shortened by 1 base and J by 4 bases, with 6 bases between the two germline ends. The CDR3 spans 13 residues. Germline values: CDR1 LGHNA, CDR2 YNFKEQ. The CDR3 sequence: CASSQGGPDTQYF. Written as DNA, the CDR3 is TGTGCCAGCAGCCAAGGGGGGCCAGATACGCAGTATTTT.

In this sample, this clone turned up many times. The chain recombines TRBV12-3 or TRBV12-4 with TRBJ1-1; D is unclear. The CDR3 is 14 residues long. V was clipped by 7 bases and J by 0 bases, with 12 bases between them. The CDR3 coding sequence is TGTGCCAGCACCGTATGGAGAATGAACACTGAAGCTTTCTTT. As protein: CASTVWRMNTEAFF.

In regard to this clone: A much larger clone differs from this one at a single base, so this may be a read error. In the same sample, other DNA sequences code for this CDR3. The genes are TRBV14 and TRBJ1-2; 7 bases fit TRBD1. V lost 2 bases, J lost 7 bases, and 10 bases stayed unmatched. The V gene's germline CDR1 is SGHDN and CDR2 FVKESK. CDR3 length equals 15 residues. Written as DNA, the CDR3 is TGTGCCAGCAGCCAACAAACAGGGGTAATTGGTGGCTACACCTTC. Translation: CASSQQTGVIGGYTF.

Ten or more counts support this clone. The gene calls are TRBV6-1 and TRBJ2-5; 12 nucleotides line up with TRBD2. This CDR3 is built from 16 residues. From germline, CDR1 is MNHNS and CDR2 SASEGT. Trimming at V came to 2 bases and at J to 5 bases, leaving 6 bases not matched to a gene. Written as DNA, the CDR3 is TGTGCCAGCAGTGAATCGCTAGCGGGAGGGCGGGAGACCCAGTACTTC. Translating gives CASSESLAGGRETQYF.

At least ten counts were recorded for this clone. The rearrangement joins TRBV6-1 to TRBJ2-7; D remains ambiguous. The CDR3 spans 13 residues. V lost 5 bases and J lost 4, with 12 bases in between. CDR1 is MNHNS and CDR2 is SASEGT in the germline V gene. The CDR3 sequence: CASSFYPEYEQYF. The DNA for the CDR3 is TGTGCCAGCAGTTTTTATCCCGAGTACGAGCAGTACTTC.

This clone was counted at least ten times. The V call is TRBV12-5, the J call TRBJ2-7; D is unresolved. The V gene lost 8 bases and the J gene lost 2 bases, with 10 bases spanning the gap. The germline CDR1 and CDR2 sequences are LGHNT and FRNRAP. The CDR3 totals 12 residues. CDR3 amino acids: CASRGQTYEQYF. The CDR3 DNA is TGTGCTAGTAGAGGTCAAACCTACGAGCAGTACTTC.

This clone has at least ten counts. This may be a read error: a much more frequent sequence differs by one nucleotide. J is TRBJ1-1 and V is TRBV10-1; D possibly corresponds to TRBD1 (5 bases). The length of the CDR3 is 13 residues. Germline values: CDR1 WNHNN, CDR2 SYGVQD (reference sequence). CDR3 protein: CASSEAGNTEVFF. The CDR3 DNA reads TGCGCCAGCAGTGAGGCAGGGAACACTGAAGTTTTCTTT.

There are many counts of this clone. The rearrangement joins TRBV20-1 to TRBJ1-1; D gene unclear. This CDR3 has 14 amino acids. Trimming shortened V by 5 bases and J by 1 base, and 14 bases separated the two germline ends. CDR1 is DFQATT, CDR2 SNEGSKA, per germline (reference sequence). CDR3: CSAPPGVANTEAFF. The CDR3 DNA reads as TGCAGTGCTCCCCCCGGGGTTGCGAACACTGAAGCTTTCTTT.

The chain couples TRBV5-6 to TRBJ2-1; no firm D call. The CDR3 consists of 14 residues. Germline V gives CDR1 SGHDT, CDR2 YYEEEE. Between the trimmed V and J ends, which lost 4 bases and 6 bases, there was a span of 14 bases. CDR3 bases: TGTGCCAGCAGCCAGAGTCACTTGAGCAATGAGCAGTTCTTC. Encoded protein: CASSQSHLSNEQFF.

This clone was detected only a few times. The V call is TRBV2, the J call TRBJ2-7; TRBD1 matches 7 bases. Germline assignment: CDR1 SNHLY and CDR2 FYNNEI. Losses at the gene ends were 3 bases for V and 5 bases for J; bases not matched to a gene: 7. The CDR3 consists of 14 residues. CDR3: CASSEDRSVHEQYF. In DNA form, the CDR3 reads TGTGCCAGCAGTGAGGACAGGTCGGTCCACGAGCAGTACTTC. The full variable domain, its missing parts supplied by reference TRBV2 and TRBJ2-7, is EPEVTQTPSHQVTQMGQEVILRCVPISNHLYFYWYRQILGQKVEFLVSFYNNEISEKSEIFDDQFSVERPDGSNFTLKIRSTKLEDSAMYFCASSEDRSVHEQYFGPGTRLTVT.

There are many counts of this clone. The chain links TRBV11-1 to TRBJ2-3, with D perhaps matching TRBD1 (5 bases). CDR3 length equals 15 residues. Germline-derived CDR1 and CDR2 are SGHAT and FQDESV (reference sequence). Trimming stripped 1 base from V and 5 bases from J, with 13 bases between. The CDR3 nucleotides read TGTGCCAGCAGCTTAGACGCAGGGATGGTAGATACGCAGTATTTT. As protein: CASSLDAGMVDTQYF. Together with reference TRBV11-1 and TRBJ2-3, the CDR3 gives the full variable domain: EAEVAQSPRYKITEKSQAVAFWCDPISGHATLYWYRQILGQGPELLVQFQDESVVDDSQLPKDRFSAERLKGVDSTLKIQPAELGDSAMYLCASSLDAGMVDTQYFGPGTRLTVL.

As DNA, the CDR3 is TGTGCCAGCAGCCAAGACGTGGCGGGGGCCGGAGATTCACCCCTCCACTTT. This sequence encodes CASSQDVAGAGDSPLHF. This chain joins TRBV4-2 and TRBJ1-6; maybe TRBD1 (6 bases). This CDR3 contains 17 residues. Trimming stripped 0 bases from V and 8 bases from J, with 17 bases between. The germline gives CDR1 LGHNA, CDR2 YNFKEQ.

The sample holds many counts of this clone. The rearrangement joins TRBV7-2 to TRBJ2-5, with no clear D. The V gene lost 3 bases and the J gene lost 5 bases, with 7 bases spanning the gap. This CDR3 comprises 12 residues. Germline CDR1 reads SGHTA; CDR2 reads FQGNSA. The CDR3 DNA reads as TGTGCCAGCAGCTTGAATGTGGAGACCCAGTACTTC. Translating it yields CASSLNVETQYF.

This clone was seen only a few times. The chain combines TRBV6-1 with TRBJ1-1; D might be TRBD1 (5 bases). Germline V gene lookup returns CDR1 MNHNS and CDR2 SASEGT. CDR3 size: 12 residues. Trimming removed 6 bases at V and 3 bases at J, with 8 bases between. In DNA, the CDR3 is TGTGCCAGCAGGCGGGGCCACACTGAAGCTTTCTTT. This codes for CASRRGHTEAFF.

This clone was observed at least ten times. The CDR3 bases are TGTGCCGTCACCGGGACAGGATCCTACGAGCAGTACTTC. It is translated as CAVTGTGSYEQYF. V and J are TRBV7-2 and TRBJ2-7; TRBD1 matches 8 bases. The CDR3 runs to 13 residues. Unmatched junction bases numbered 7, after V lost 11 bases and J lost 1 base. From germline, CDR1 is SGHTA and CDR2 FQGNSA.

In this sample, this clone turned up many times. The J gene is TRBJ2-1, the V gene TRBV9; D uncertain. V was cut by 6 bases and J by 8 bases, with 18 bases left in between. The CDR3 loop spans 14 amino acids. Germline assignment: CDR1 SGDLS and CDR2 YYNGEE. The CDR3 protein is CASTSGGIPHEQFF. CDR3 sequence (DNA): TGTGCCAGCACCAGTGGTGGGATCCCCCATGAGCAGTTCTTC.

This clone was observed a handful of times. The chain couples TRBV27 to TRBJ1-6, with D possibly matching TRBD1 (5 bases). V dropped 3 bases and J dropped 8 bases, with 26 bases sitting between them. The CDR3 contains 19 residues. Germline V gene sequence: CDR1 MNHEY, CDR2 SMNVEV (reference sequence). The CDR3 is CASSFGGPREGPKDSPLHF. In DNA, the CDR3 is TGTGCCAGCAGTTTCGGGGGACCTAGGGAGGGACCTAAGGATTCACCCCTCCACTTT.

This clone was seen just once. The junction differs from germline at one of its ends, possibly a read error. The chain carries TRBV20-1 and TRBJ2-7, with 7 nucleotides matching TRBD2. The CDR3 runs 14 residues. Per germline, CDR1 DFQATT and CDR2 SNEGSKA (reference sequence). CDR3 DNA sequence: TGCTCGGCTTTGATGGCGGGAGACACCTACGAGCATTACTTC. Amino acids: CSALMAGDTYEHYF.

This clone was seen at least ten times. The V and J genes are TRBV30 and TRBJ2-7; TRBD1 is a possible D gene (6 bases). Trimming removed 2 bases at V and 2 bases at J, with 10 bases between. CDR3 length equals 13 residues. The germline gives CDR1 GTSNPN, CDR2 SVGIG (reference sequence). CDR3 sequence (DNA): TGTGCCTGGAGTTGGGACACACCCTACGAGCAGTACTTC. This encodes CAWSWDTPYEQYF.

This clone was recorded a few times. The chain combines TRBV6-5 with TRBJ2-7; 12 nucleotides agree with TRBD1. J was trimmed by 7 bases and V by 4 bases; bases with no gene match: 5. CDR1 is MNHEY and CDR2 is SVGAGI in the germline V gene. This CDR3 contains 14 residues. The CDR3 DNA is TGTGCCAGCAGTTCCGGGACAGGGGGCGAGGAGCAGTACTTC. Translated: CASSSGTGGEEQYF.

This sequence joins TRBV12-3 or TRBV12-4 and TRBJ2-1; 11 bases line up with TRBD1. V lost 8 bases to trimming and J lost 8 bases; unmatched junction nucleotides: 8. This CDR3 is built from 14 residues. CDR3 protein: CASLDRGRDHEQFF. Written as DNA, the CDR3 is TGTGCCAGCCTGGACAGGGGGCGAGACCATGAGCAGTTCTTC.

This clone was found many times. The rearrangement links TRBV5-1 to TRBJ1-1; possible D gene TRBD1, 6 bases. V was cut by 3 bases and J by 1 base, with 10 bases left in between. Germline values: CDR1 SGHRS, CDR2 YFSETQ. The CDR3 has 14 amino acids. Here the CDR3 reads CASSSGTPNTEAFF. CDR3 sequence (DNA): TGCGCCAGCAGCTCCGGGACACCGAACACTGAAGCTTTCTTT.

CDR3 loop: CASSPEVQNEQFF. In nucleotides, the CDR3 is TGTGCCAGCTCACCAGAAGTTCAGAATGAGCAGTTCTTC. V is TRBV18 and J is TRBJ2-1; D is undetermined. This CDR3 contains 13 residues. Trimming stripped 2 bases from V and 7 bases from J, with 9 bases between. CDR1 and CDR2 (germline): KGHSH, LQKENI.

This clone came up many times. The rearrangement joins TRBV7-2 to TRBJ1-6; D uncertain. This CDR3 contains 13 residues. The V end was cut by 0 bases, the J end by 6 bases, with 3 bases between. Germline-derived CDR1 and CDR2 are SGHTA and FQGNSA. CDR3 loop: CASSLAGNSPLHF. In DNA, the CDR3 is TGTGCCAGCAGCTTAGCGGGTAATTCACCCCTCCACTTT.

In this sample, this clone turned up a few times. The rearrangement links TRBV28 to TRBJ1-2; unclear D gene. This CDR3 has 12 residues. V lost 2 bases to trimming and J lost 4 bases, with 5 bases between them. In germline, CDR1 is MDHEN, CDR2 SYDVKM. The CDR3 nucleotides are TGTGCCAGCAGTTTACGCCTCTATGGCTACACCTTC. The encoded protein is CASSLRLYGYTF.

The V and J genes are TRBV10-2 and TRBJ1-2; 9 positions agree with TRBD1. The junction had 7 bases not matched to a gene; V was cut back by 7 bases and J by 4 bases. Germline CDR1 WSHSY, CDR2 SAAADI. There are 14 residues in the CDR3. The CDR3 loop reads CASNPKTGGYGYTF. The CDR3 DNA reads TGCGCCAGCAATCCCAAGACAGGGGGCTATGGCTACACCTTC.

This clone occurred many times. V usage is TRBV6-1 and J usage is TRBJ2-5; TRBD1 aligns across 7 bases. Germline values: CDR1 MNHNS, CDR2 SASEGT. With V trimmed by 6 bases and J by 1 base, 8 bases remained unmatched. The CDR3 length is 15 residues. The CDR3 DNA reads as TGTGCCAGCAGAACCGGGACAGCCTTCCAAGAGACCCAGTACTTC. Protein sequence: CASRTGTAFQETQYF.